These 10 T cell receptor beta chains originate from one sample sequenced in a study of blood T cell repertoires in COVID-19. Clones were read by immunoSEQ multiplex PCR, and TCRdb kept only the in-frame ones, dropping some. This sample has about 300,000 clones; more than 70% occur once, and the top ten carry 1.5% to 2%. The material sequenced was peripheral blood. The receptors were gathered from a woman aged 25 to 39 with COVID-19, enrolled during active disease.

This chain connects TRBV7-9 to TRBJ2-7; 8 nucleotides align to TRBD1. CDR1 is SEHNR, CDR2 FQNEAQ, per germline (reference sequence). The CDR3 runs 16 residues. The junction had 8 bases not matched to a gene; V was cut back by 3 bases and J by 1 base. The CDR3 is CASSLFGQGGSYEQYF. The CDR3 DNA sequence: TGTGCCAGCAGCTTGTTTGGACAGGGAGGTTCCTACGAGCAGTACTTC.

CDR3 amino acids: CASARIQETQYF. The CDR3 region has the DNA TGTGCCAGCGCTAGAATTCAAGAGACCCAGTACTTC. This chain joins TRBV2 and TRBJ2-5; D not resolved. There are 12 residues in the CDR3. Germline-derived CDR1 and CDR2 are SNHLY and FYNNEI. Trimming removed 8 bases from V and 2 bases from J, with 9 bases in between.

This rearrangement joins TRBV19 to TRBJ1-1; D may be TRBD1 (6 bases). Trimming shortened V by 11 bases and J by 8 bases, and 21 bases separated the two germline ends. Per germline, CDR1 LNHDA and CDR2 SQIVND (reference sequence). This CDR3 comprises 13 residues. The CDR3 DNA reads as TGTGCCGCCGATGCAGGGGCATTCGGGGAAGCTTTCTTT. This translates into CAADAGAFGEAFF. Full variable domain (missing parts from reference TRBV19 and TRBJ1-1): DGGITQSPKYLFRKEGQNVTLSCEQNLNHDAMYWYRQDPGQGLRLIYYSQIVNDFQKGDIAEGYSVSREKKESFPLTVTSAQKNPTAFYLCAADAGAFGEAFFGQGTRLTVV.

The CDR3 DNA is TGTGCCAGTAGGCCCGGGACTAGCGGGGGGGCGGTAGTCACCGGGGAGCTGTTTTTT. It translates to CASRPGTSGGAVVTGELFF. This chain links TRBV19 with TRBJ2-2; TRBD2 matches at 16 bases. Trimming took 6 bases from V and 4 from J; bases not matched to a gene: 11. Looked up from germline, CDR1 is LNHDA and CDR2 is SQIVND (reference sequence). CDR3 length: 19 residues. Using reference TRBV19 and TRBJ2-2 for the parts outside the CDR3, the full variable domain is DGGITQSPKYLFRKEGQNVTLSCEQNLNHDAMYWYRQDPGQGLRLIYYSQIVNDFQKGDIAEGYSVSREKKESFPLTVTSAQKNPTAFYLCASRPGTSGGAVVTGELFFGEGSRLTVL.

This chain uses TRBV10-1 with TRBJ2-1; 9 positions match TRBD2. Germline CDR1 WNHNN, CDR2 SYGVQD (reference sequence). V lost 8 bases to trimming and J lost 3 bases; unmatched junction nucleotides: 5. The CDR3 consists of 14 residues. CDR3 residues: CASSAGGYYNEQFF. DNA of the CDR3: TGCGCCAGCTCTGCGGGGGGGTACTACAATGAGCAGTTCTTC.

V gene TRBV28 combines with J gene TRBJ2-5; D is possibly TRBD1 (5 bases). The CDR3 covers 15 residues. Trimming left V 6 bases short and J 5 bases short, with 19 bases between. Per the germline V gene, CDR1 is MDHEN and CDR2 is SYDVKM. The CDR3 loop is CASSVPGQLWETQYF. The DNA of the CDR3 is TGTGCCAGCAGCGTGCCAGGGCAACTTTGGGAGACCCAGTACTTC.

J is TRBJ1-4 and V is TRBV4-1; D is possibly TRBD1 (5 bases). Deletions cut 10 bases from V and 0 bases from J, with 12 bases between. From germline, CDR1 is MGHRA and CDR2 YSYEKL. This CDR3 contains 14 residues. CDR3 nucleotide sequence: TGCGCCACCGGGGGGGGTGCAACTAATGAAAAACTGTTTTTT. Amino acid sequence: CATGGGATNEKLFF.

This chain connects TRBV9 to TRBJ1-2, with unresolved D. Germline CDR1 reads SGDLS; CDR2 reads YYNGEE. V lost 2 bases and J 4 bases, leaving 21 bases between the germline ends. The length of the CDR3 is 17 residues. The chain's CDR3 is CASSVNLRDPSLYGYTF. CDR3 nucleotides: TGTGCCAGCAGCGTCAACCTCCGAGATCCGTCCCTCTATGGCTACACCTTC.

The chain employs TRBV7-2 and TRBJ1-6; the D gene is possibly TRBD1 (5 bases). This CDR3 has 14 residues. Germline CDR1 reads SGHTA; CDR2 reads FQGNSA. V lost 5 bases and J lost 10, with 15 bases in between. CDR3 DNA sequence: TGTGCCAGCAGCCCCGGACGGGGGAAATCACCCCTCCACTTT. Translating gives CASSPGRGKSPLHF.

V and J are TRBV9 and TRBJ1-2, with D possibly being TRBD1 (6 bases). V was pared by 0 bases and J by 6 bases, with 15 bases between. The CDR3 consists of 15 residues. CDR1 is SGDLS, CDR2 YYNGEE, per germline. The DNA for the CDR3 is TGTGCCAGCAGCGTAGTGGACAGCCTAAGAGATGGCTACACCTTC. It yields the protein CASSVVDSLRDGYTF.